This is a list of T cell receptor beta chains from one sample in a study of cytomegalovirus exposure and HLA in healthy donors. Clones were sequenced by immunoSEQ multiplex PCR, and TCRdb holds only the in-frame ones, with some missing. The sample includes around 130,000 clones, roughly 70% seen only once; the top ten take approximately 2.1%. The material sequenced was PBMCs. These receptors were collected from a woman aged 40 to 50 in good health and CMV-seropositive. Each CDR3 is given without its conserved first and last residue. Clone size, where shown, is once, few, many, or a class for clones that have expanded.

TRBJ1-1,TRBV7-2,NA,ASSFRWDRAIMNTEAF
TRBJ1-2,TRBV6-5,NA,ASRFGQGGGYT
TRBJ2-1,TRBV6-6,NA,ASSYSGSGSEQF
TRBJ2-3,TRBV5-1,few,ASSSNTGTSGTDTQY
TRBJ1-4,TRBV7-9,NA,ASTKNLNEKLF
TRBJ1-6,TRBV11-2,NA,ASSLPGGVNSPLH
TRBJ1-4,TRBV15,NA,ATSRDRTVSKLF
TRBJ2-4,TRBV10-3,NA,AIRPAQGGNIQY
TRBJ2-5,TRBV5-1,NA,ASSSVGGGETQY
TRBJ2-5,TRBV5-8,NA,ASSFQGGRQETQY
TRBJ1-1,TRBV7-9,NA,SRARRGMNTEAF
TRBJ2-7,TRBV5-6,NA,ASSLGLAGTYEQY
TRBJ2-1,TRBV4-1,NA,ASSAPGQGNNEQF
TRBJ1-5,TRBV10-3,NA,AISESRGNSNQPQH
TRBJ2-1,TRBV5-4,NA,ASSQTRGPSSYNEQF
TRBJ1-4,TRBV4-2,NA,ASSPPPSPTGANEKLF
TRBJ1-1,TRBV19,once,ASSSSFGFTEAF
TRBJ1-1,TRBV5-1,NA,ASSFGGEALKAF
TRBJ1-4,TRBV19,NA,ASRRTGGDEKLF
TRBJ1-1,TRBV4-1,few,ASSQDGFSNTEAF
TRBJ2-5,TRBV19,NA,ATASGTSYQETQY
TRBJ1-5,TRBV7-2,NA,ASSASKGQPQH
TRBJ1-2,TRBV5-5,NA,ASSLMLTGFDYGYT
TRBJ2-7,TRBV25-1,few,ASSETGTGQIEQY
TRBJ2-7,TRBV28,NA,ASSTPGLAGGPSLYEQY
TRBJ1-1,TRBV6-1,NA,ASSARTGNTEAF
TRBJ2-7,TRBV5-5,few,ASSSGILYEQY
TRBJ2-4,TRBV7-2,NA,ASSLAQGVITKNIQY
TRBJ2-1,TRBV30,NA,AWSSSGRVNEQF
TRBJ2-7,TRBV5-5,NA,ASREDVSFNEQY
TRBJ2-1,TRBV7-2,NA,ASSLGRRRQGNEQF
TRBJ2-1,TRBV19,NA,ASSSRLSGSGNEQF
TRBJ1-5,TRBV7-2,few,ASSSQGSNQPQH
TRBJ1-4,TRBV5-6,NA,ASSLVAPVEEKLF
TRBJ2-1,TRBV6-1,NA,ASRPLAGGFNEQF
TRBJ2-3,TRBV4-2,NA,ASSPSMGGYTDTQY
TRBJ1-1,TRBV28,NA,ASHSLNTEAF
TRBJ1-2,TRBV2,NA,ASSEDGTGYYGYT
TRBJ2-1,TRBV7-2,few,ASSLGGPGNEQF
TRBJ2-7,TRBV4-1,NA,ASSRGRGSYEQY
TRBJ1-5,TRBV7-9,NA,ASSWGGRSNQPQH
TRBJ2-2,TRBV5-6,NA,ASSLVLAGDTGELF
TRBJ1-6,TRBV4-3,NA,ASSRRGGGVKNSPLH
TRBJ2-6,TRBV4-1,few,ASSQDDQASGANVLT
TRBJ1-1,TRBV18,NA,ASSGDSAYTEAF
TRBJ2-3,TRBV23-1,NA,ASLSGYGQKADTQY
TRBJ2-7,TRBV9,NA,ASSPAWQY
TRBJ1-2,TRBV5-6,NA,ASSLGSTGLYGYT
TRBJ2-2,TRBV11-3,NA,ASSLSTSGTGELF
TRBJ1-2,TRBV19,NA,ASSIGGTAYISNYGYT
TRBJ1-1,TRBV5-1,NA,ASSSSSGTGNTEAF
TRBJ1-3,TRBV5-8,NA,ASSYGQLSGNTIY
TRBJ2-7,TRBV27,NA,ASSSGTKTYEQY
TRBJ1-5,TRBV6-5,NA,ASSRDRGGNQPQH
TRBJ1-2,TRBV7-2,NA,ASSLGQGSYGYT
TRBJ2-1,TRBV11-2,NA,ASSPRLLAGGPNEQF